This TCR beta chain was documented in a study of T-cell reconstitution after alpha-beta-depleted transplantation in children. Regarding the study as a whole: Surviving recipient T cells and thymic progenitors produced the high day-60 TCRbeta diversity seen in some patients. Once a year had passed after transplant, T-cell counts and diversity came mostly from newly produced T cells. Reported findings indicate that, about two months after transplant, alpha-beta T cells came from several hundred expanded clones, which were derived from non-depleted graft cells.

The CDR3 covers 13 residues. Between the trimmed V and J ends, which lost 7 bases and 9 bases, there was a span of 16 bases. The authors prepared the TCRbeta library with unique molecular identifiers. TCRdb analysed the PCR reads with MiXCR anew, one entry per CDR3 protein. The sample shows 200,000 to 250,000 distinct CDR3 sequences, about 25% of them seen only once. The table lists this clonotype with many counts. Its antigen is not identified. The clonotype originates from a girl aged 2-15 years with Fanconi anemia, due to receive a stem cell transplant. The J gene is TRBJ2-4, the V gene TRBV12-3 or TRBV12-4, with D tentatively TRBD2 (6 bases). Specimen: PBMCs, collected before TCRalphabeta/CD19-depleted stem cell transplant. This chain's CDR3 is CASNLASLGIQYF. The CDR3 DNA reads TGTGCCAGCAATCTAGCGTCCCTTGGCATTCAGTACTTC.